A selection of T cell receptor beta chains follows, all from one sample in a study of beta chain features in type 1 diabetes. Produced via immunoSEQ multiplex PCR; TCRdb's table is partial and in-frame only. The data hold about 650,000 clones, with roughly 12% observed a single time. Sequencing was performed on naive CD4+ T cells from blood. Source of these receptors: a man younger than 40 with type 1 diabetes. CDR3s include the opening cysteine and the closing phenylalanine or tryptophan. Fields, in order: clone size, J gene, V gene, D gene, CDR3 protein, CDR3 DNA. D genes are given only for firm matches. The size entry is marked missing in some rows and otherwise reads once, few, many or a size class.

few,TRBJ2-6,TRBV7-2,NA,CASSLGNSGANVLTF,TGTGCCAGCAGCTTGGGGAACTCTGGGGCCAACGTCCTGACTTTC
NA,TRBJ2-3,TRBV4-3,TRBD2,CASSQGYSGVTDTQYF,TGCGCCAGCAGCCAAGGTTATAGCGGGGTCACAGATACGCAGTATTTT
few,TRBJ2-3,TRBV9,TRBD2,CASSVELAGGPKYF,TGTGCCAGCAGCGTAGAACTAGCGGGGGGGCCTAAGTATTTT
few,TRBJ1-5,TRBV5-8,TRBD1,CASSLTRGFGNQPQHF,TGTGCCAGCAGCTTGACCAGGGGGTTTGGCAATCAGCCCCAGCATTTT
NA,TRBJ2-3,TRBV5-6,TRBD2,CASTSSGGAVDTQYF,TGTGCCAGCACCTCTAGCGGGGGGGCCGTAGATACGCAGTATTTT
few,TRBJ1-2,TRBV29-1,TRBD1,CSVVSQGAGSGGYTF,TGCAGCGTTGTCAGTCAGGGGGCCGGATCGGGTGGCTACACCTTC
NA,TRBJ1-5,TRBV28,NA,CASSLLQNNQPQHF,TGTGCCAGCAGTTTGTTACAAAACAATCAGCCCCAGCATTTT
NA,TRBJ2-2,TRBV15,TRBD1,CATSRVTGGRSGELFF,TGTGCCACCAGCAGAGTCACAGGGGGCAGGTCCGGGGAGCTGTTTTTT
NA,TRBJ1-5,TRBV30,TRBD1,CAWGQGNQPQHF,TGTGCCTGGGGACAGGGCAATCAGCCCCAGCATTTT
few,TRBJ1-6,TRBV4-3,NA,CASSQDWGAASPLHF,TGCGCCAGCAGCCAAGATTGGGGGGCCGCGTCACCCCTCCACTTT
NA,TRBJ1-5,TRBV7-2,NA,CASSLVGRVFQPQHF,TGTGCCAGCAGCTTAGTCGGCCGCGTTTTCCAGCCCCAGCATTTT
few,TRBJ2-4,TRBV7-2,NA,CASSLGLAQYF,TGTGCCAGCAGCTTAGGTCTCGCTCAGTACTTC
NA,TRBJ1-6,TRBV30,NA,CAWSVRLHNSPLHF,TGTGCCTGGAGTGTACGATTGCACAATTCACCCCTCCACTTT
few,TRBJ2-3,TRBV14,TRBD1,CASSQIPGQSTDTQYF,TGTGCCAGCAGCCAGATTCCGGGACAGAGCACAGATACGCAGTATTTT
NA,TRBJ2-1,TRBV18,TRBD1,CASSLLTGGYNEQFF,TGTGCCAGCTCACTACTGACAGGGGGCTACAATGAGCAGTTCTTC
NA,TRBJ1-1,TRBV10-3,NA,CAISDLDSNLNTEAFF,TGTGCCATCAGTGACCTGGACAGTAACCTGAACACTGAAGCTTTCTTT